These 32 T cell receptor beta chains were sequenced from one sample in a study of blood T cell repertoires in COVID-19. Using immunoSEQ multiplex PCR, the repertoire was profiled, and TCRdb retains in-frame clones only, with some absent. The profile shows over 200,000 clones, roughly 88% of them singletons. The sequenced sample consisted of peripheral blood. The receptor source for this set is a man aged 18 to 30 with active or convalescent COVID-19.

This clone was observed a few times. The chain uses TRBV9 and TRBJ2-7; D unclear. CDR1 and CDR2 from the germline V gene are SGDLS and YYNGEE. This CDR3 is built from 15 residues. Trimming removed 0 bases from V and 0 bases from J, with 10 bases in between. CDR3 sequence: CASSVGAQSSYEQYF. In DNA, the CDR3 is TGTGCCAGCAGCGTAGGGGCTCAGAGCTCCTACGAGCAGTACTTC.

The chain employs TRBV7-6 and TRBJ1-5; the D is unclear. Looked up from germline, CDR1 is SGHVS and CDR2 is FNYEAQ. CDR3 length: 16 residues. With 0 bases removed from V and 1 base from J, the gap between germline ends came to 10 bases. The CDR3 DNA is TGTGCCAGCAGCTTAGCGGGAGGGATGAGCAATCAGCCCCAGCATTTT. This codes for CASSLAGGMSNQPQHF.

This clone appeared a single time. This rearrangement joins TRBV30 to TRBJ1-3; 8 nucleotides line up with TRBD1. The ends lost 5 bases at V and 3 bases at J; junction bases unmatched: 6. The CDR3 length is 14 residues. Per germline, CDR1 GTSNPN and CDR2 SVGIG (reference sequence). The CDR3 bases are TGTGCCTGGGGGGGACAGGTCGTTGGAAACACCATATATTTT. Protein: CAWGGQVVGNTIYF. Based on the CDR3 plus reference TRBV30 and TRBJ1-3, the full variable domain is SQTIHQWPATLVQPVGSPLSLECTVEGTSNPNLYWYRQAAGRGLQLLFYSVGIGQISSEVPQNLSASRPQDRQFILSSKKLLLSDSGFYLCAWGGQVVGNTIYFGEGSWLTVV.

The chain joins TRBV5-4 to TRBJ2-1, with 15 bases lining up with TRBD2. The germline CDR1 and CDR2 sequences are SGHNT and YYREEE (reference sequence). The CDR3 runs to 19 residues. J was trimmed by 6 bases and V by 1 base; bases with no gene match: 11. CDR3 in amino acids: CASSLPHGTSGRRGNEQFF. The CDR3 DNA follows: TGTGCCAGCAGCTTGCCCCACGGGACTAGCGGGAGGAGGGGCAATGAGCAGTTCTTC. The whole variable domain, filled in from reference TRBV5-4 and TRBJ2-1, reads ETGVTQSPTHLIKTRGQQVTLRCSSQSGHNTVSWYQQALGQGPQFIFQYYREEENGRGNFPPRFSGLQFPNYSSELNVNALELDDSALYLCASSLPHGTSGRRGNEQFFGPGTRLTVL.

V is TRBV3-1 (or the pseudogene TRBV3-2) and J is TRBJ2-4; TRBD2 is a possible D gene (6 bases). V was cut by 5 bases and J by 8 bases, with 16 bases left in between. This CDR3 comprises 14 residues. Germline V CDR1 and CDR2: LGHDT, YNNKEL (reference sequence). The CDR3 sequence: CASSTYSGGDIQYF. CDR3 in DNA: TGTGCCAGCAGCACCTATTCCGGGGGAGACATTCAGTACTTC.

The chain uses TRBV11-3 and TRBJ2-1; 10 bases line up with TRBD1. The CDR3 spans 16 residues. Trimming took 1 base from V and 8 from J; bases not matched to a gene: 8. CDR1 is SGHNT and CDR2 is YENEEA in the germline V gene. CDR3 sequence reads: CASSLGEGTGADEQFF. The CDR3 DNA reads as TGTGCCAGCAGCTTAGGGGAAGGGACAGGGGCGGATGAGCAGTTCTTC.

V usage is TRBV7-6 and J usage is TRBJ2-1; a weak D match, TRBD1 (6 bases). The V end was cut by 2 bases, the J end by 8 bases, with 19 bases between. Germline V lookup: CDR1 SGHVS, CDR2 FNYEAQ. The CDR3 spans 16 residues. The CDR3 sequence: CASSLRAGQGTDEQFF. The CDR3 bases are TGTGCCAGCAGCTTAAGGGCCGGTCAGGGGACCGATGAGCAGTTCTTC.

This clone showed up just once. The rearrangement joins TRBV7-9 to TRBJ2-7; 10 bases are shared with TRBD2. V dropped 1 base and J dropped 3; count of bases not matched to a gene: 9. Germline lookup yields CDR1 SEHNR and CDR2 FQNEAQ (reference sequence). This CDR3 comprises 17 residues. The CDR3 nucleotides are TGTGCCAGCAGCTTAGAGGGACTAGCGAGTACCCTCTACGAGCAGTACTTC. This encodes CASSLEGLASTLYEQYF.

The chain has TRBV10-1 and TRBJ2-2, with TRBD1 identical over 8 bases. The CDR3 is made up of 17 amino acids. The germline V gene encodes CDR1 WNHNN and CDR2 SYGVQD (reference sequence). V was pared by 0 bases and J by 5 bases, with 8 bases of the junction left unmatched. The CDR3 spells CASSESPQGAGTGELFF. For the CDR3, the DNA is TGCGCCAGCAGTGAGTCGCCCCAGGGGGCTGGGACCGGGGAGCTGTTTTTT.

The V gene is TRBV19, the J gene TRBJ2-2; the match to TRBD1 covers 12 bases. CDR1 is LNHDA and CDR2 is SQIVND in the germline V gene (reference sequence). V dropped 8 bases and J dropped 7; count of bases not matched to a gene: 14. CDR3 length: 17 residues. In DNA, the CDR3 is TGTGCCAGTCACCGTCCCGGGACAGGGGGCTTTAGCGGGGAGCTGTTTTTT. Protein product: CASHRPGTGGFSGELFF.

The V gene is TRBV6-1, the J gene TRBJ2-5; D uncertain. The V and J ends lost 0 bases and 5 bases respectively, with 4 bases between them. The CDR3 totals 12 residues. Germline V gene sequence: CDR1 MNHNS, CDR2 SASEGT. This CDR3 reads CASSEARETQYF. The CDR3 DNA reads TGTGCCAGCAGTGAAGCGCGGGAGACCCAGTACTTC.

The rearrangement links TRBV4-2 to TRBJ2-5; 8 bases align to TRBD2. V shed 0 bases, J shed 5 bases, and the junction held 17 bases outside the gene matches. This CDR3 has 19 residues. Germline CDR1 LGHNA, CDR2 YNFKEQ. The CDR3: CASSQDSLAGGLTGETQYF. CDR3 DNA: TGTGCCAGCAGCCAAGATTCTCTGGCGGGAGGTTTAACAGGGGAGACCCAGTACTTC.

The chain has TRBV27 and TRBJ2-1, with 7 positions matching TRBD2. CDR1 and CDR2 from the germline V gene are MNHEY and SMNVEV (reference sequence). The CDR3 has 15 amino acids. V shed 2 bases and J 6 bases; nucleotides not matched to a gene: 7. The CDR3 DNA reads TGTGCCAGCAGTTTAGGGTCTAGCGGCCTCAATGAGCAGTTCTTC. As protein: CASSLGSSGLNEQFF.

The chain joins TRBV5-1 to TRBJ2-2, with D possibly TRBD2 on 6 matching bases. The germline V gene encodes CDR1 SGHRS and CDR2 YFSETQ. This CDR3 has 15 amino acids. V dropped 4 bases and J dropped 2 bases, with 12 bases sitting between them. CDR3 coding DNA: TGCGCCAGCAGCGGCACTAGCAGAAACACCGGGGAGCTGTTTTTT. Amino acids: CASSGTSRNTGELFF.

This clone was recorded a few times. The rearrangement uses TRBV9 and TRBJ2-2, with 9 nucleotides matching TRBD2. This CDR3 has 14 residues. Germline trimming cut 2 bases from V and 6 bases from J; bases unmatched to any gene: 2. Germline assignment: CDR1 SGDLS and CDR2 YYNGEE. The CDR3 sequence: CASSVSGSPGELFF. CDR3 bases: TGTGCCAGCAGCGTTAGCGGGAGCCCCGGGGAGCTGTTTTTT.

The V and J genes are TRBV23-1 and TRBJ2-3; TRBD1 might be the D (5 bases). TRBV23-1 is an open reading frame whose function is uncertain. The CDR3 extends over 14 amino acids. Trimming took 2 bases from V and 5 from J, leaving 11 bases between them. Here the CDR3 DNA reads TGCGCCAGCAGTCAAGGCGGCAGGGAAGATACGCAGTATTTT. Its protein is CASSQGGREDTQYF.

The chain carries TRBV6-5 and TRBJ1-2; 7 nucleotides agree with TRBD1. The CDR3 contains 15 residues. J was trimmed by 5 bases and V by 0 bases; bases with no gene match: 6. CDR1 and CDR2 (germline): MNHEY, SVGAGI. For the CDR3, the DNA is TGTGCCAGCAGTTACTCCGGGACAGTTTATTATGGCTACACCTTC. This encodes CASSYSGTVYYGYTF.

The J gene is TRBJ1-1, the V gene TRBV10-3; 7 bases match TRBD1. Germline-derived CDR1 and CDR2 are ENHRY and SYGVKD. The CDR3 contains 14 residues. Trimming cost V 7 bases and J 0 bases; bases outside gene matches: 5. CDR3 coding DNA: TGTGCCATCACCCCGGGACAGCTGAACACTGAAGCTTTCTTT. Protein: CAITPGQLNTEAFF.

The V call is TRBV27, the J call TRBJ2-1; 12 bases fit TRBD2. V gave up 6 bases and J gave up 0 bases; unmatched junction bases: 9. The CDR3 sequence is 18 residues long. Germline CDR1 and CDR2: MNHEY and SMNVEV (reference sequence). CDR3 in DNA: TGTGCCAGCAGCACGGGACTAGCGGGTATTAGCTCCTACAATGAGCAGTTCTTC. Encoded protein: CASSTGLAGISSYNEQFF.

The chain carries TRBV30 and TRBJ2-1; TRBD2 matches 7 bases. From germline, CDR1 is GTSNPN and CDR2 SVGIG (reference sequence). The CDR3 spans 16 residues. J gave up 4 bases and V 0 bases, and 9 bases lay outside the gene matches. The CDR3 DNA is TGTGCCTGGAGTGTACCCTCTAGCGGAAGTTACAATGAGCAGTTCTTC. This codes for CAWSVPSSGSYNEQFF.

This chain joins TRBV7-9 and TRBJ2-7; 10 bases are shared with TRBD1. Germline V gene lookup returns CDR1 SEHNR and CDR2 FQNEAQ (reference sequence). The CDR3 sequence is 14 residues long. V trimming: 5 bases; J trimming: 2 bases; junction bases outside the gene matches: 3. CDR3 region: CASSPGTGAYEQYF. For the CDR3, the DNA is TGTGCCAGCAGCCCCGGGACAGGGGCCTACGAGCAGTACTTC.

V and J are TRBV27 and TRBJ2-3; 10 nucleotides align to TRBD2. The CDR3 sequence is 14 residues long. CDR1 is MNHEY and CDR2 is SMNVEV in the germline V gene (reference sequence). The ends lost 6 bases at V and 5 bases at J; junction bases unmatched: 5. CDR3 loop: CASRLAGALDTQYF. CDR3 bases: TGTGCCAGCAGGCTAGCGGGAGCGTTAGATACGCAGTATTTT.

A few counts support this clone. This chain uses TRBV6-2 or TRBV6-3 with TRBJ2-7; possible D gene TRBD1, 6 bases. Germline values: CDR1 MNHEY, CDR2 SVGEGT. Trimming removed 7 bases at V and 1 base at J, with 14 bases between. The length of the CDR3 is 14 residues. The CDR3 nucleotides are TGTGCCAGCACCTACTCCGGACAGTCCTACGAGCAGTACTTC. Translation: CASTYSGQSYEQYF.

The chain joins TRBV19 to TRBJ1-5; possibly TRBD1 for D (6 bases). Trimming stripped 0 bases from V and 6 bases from J, with 12 bases between. This CDR3 is built from 15 residues. Germline values: CDR1 LNHDA, CDR2 SQIVND (reference sequence). The CDR3 spells CASSIDRGLGQPQHF. As DNA, the CDR3 is TGTGCCAGTAGTATAGACAGGGGCTTGGGTCAGCCCCAGCATTTT.

The CDR3 nucleotides read TGTGCTAGTGTTGTTGTAGACAGAGAGTCGAACACCGGGGAGCTGTTTTTT. Protein product: CASVVVDRESNTGELFF. The chain combines TRBV12-5 with TRBJ2-2, with D perhaps matching TRBD1 (5 bases). This CDR3 comprises 17 residues. V dropped 7 bases and J dropped 0 bases, with 18 bases sitting between them. Per the germline V gene, CDR1 is LGHNT and CDR2 is FRNRAP.

The chain carries TRBV5-1 and TRBJ2-3, with TRBD1 as a possible D gene (6 bases). V dropped 0 bases and J dropped 4 bases, with 6 bases sitting between them. This CDR3 comprises 13 residues. Germline V CDR1 and CDR2: SGHRS, YFSETQ. CDR3 sequence (DNA): TGCGCCAGCAGCTTGGGGGGGCCAGATACGCAGTATTTT. Amino acids: CASSLGGPDTQYF.

CDR3 residues: CATSEGGTEAFF. CDR3 DNA: TGTGCCACCAGTGAGGGAGGAACTGAAGCTTTCTTT. The gene calls are TRBV24-1 and TRBJ1-1; D gene unclear. V dropped 4 bases and J dropped 5 bases, with 7 bases sitting between them. The CDR3 extends over 12 amino acids. Germline V lookup: CDR1 KGHDR, CDR2 SFDVKD.

The V call is TRBV18, the J call TRBJ1-2; TRBD1 is a possible D gene (6 bases). This CDR3 is 17 amino acids long. Trimming took 6 bases from V and 3 from J, leaving 23 bases between them. Germline CDR1 KGHSH, CDR2 LQKENI. For the CDR3, the DNA is TGTGCCAGCTCCCCCGCTATGGGGGGGCCGGGCTACTATGGCTACACCTTC. It is translated as CASSPAMGGPGYYGYTF.

This chain uses TRBV7-2 with TRBJ2-1; maybe TRBD1 (5 bases). V lost 7 bases and J lost 4, with 11 bases in between. In germline, CDR1 is SGHTA, CDR2 FQGNSA. This CDR3 has 13 residues. The CDR3 is CASMPGKYNEQFF. The CDR3 bases are TGTGCCAGCATGCCAGGGAAATACAATGAGCAGTTCTTC. The whole variable domain, filled in from reference TRBV7-2 and TRBJ2-1, reads GAGVSQSPSNKVTEKGKDVELRCDPISGHTALYWYRQSLGQGLEFLIYFQGNSAPDKSGLPSDRFSAERTGGSVSTLTIQRTQQEDSAVYLCASMPGKYNEQFFGPGTRLTVL.

V and J are TRBV6-5 and TRBJ1-1, with 9 bases that match TRBD1. The germline V gene encodes CDR1 MNHEY and CDR2 SVGAGI. The CDR3 sequence is 14 residues long. With V trimmed by 6 bases and J by 4 bases, 6 bases remained unmatched. CDR3 DNA sequence: TGTGCCAGCAGCATAGGGACAGGGAGCACTGAAGCTTTCTTT. It translates to CASSIGTGSTEAFF.

The chain combines TRBV6-1 with TRBJ1-5; possible D gene TRBD1, 6 bases. V was shortened by 0 bases and J by 6 bases, with 18 bases between the two germline ends. This CDR3 has 17 amino acids. CDR1 MNHNS and CDR2 SASEGT come from the germline V gene. The CDR3 DNA sequence: TGTGCCAGCAGTGAAGCATATGCAGGGGTGGAAGGTCAGCCCCAGCATTTT. It yields the protein CASSEAYAGVEGQPQHF.

The rearrangement links TRBV5-4 to TRBJ2-7; D uncertain. The CDR3 contains 14 residues. The germline gives CDR1 SGHNT, CDR2 YYREEE (reference sequence). V dropped 1 base and J dropped 1 base, with 9 bases sitting between them. CDR3 sequence (DNA): TGTGCCAGCAGCTTGCCCGGAGAGTCCTACGAGCAGTACTTC. Translation gives CASSLPGESYEQYF.